This TCR beta chain was sequenced during a study of T cells after yellow fever vaccination. General observations from the study: Booster sampling recovered most clones from primary vaccination (96% CD4, around 88% CD8). A small proportion of clonotypes was detected in both the CD4 and CD8 compartments.

A single record per CDR3 protein comes from TCRdb applying MiXCR to the 5' RACE reads. The data show about 69,000 distinct CDR3 sequences, 5% to 6.5% seen once. Many counts were recorded for this clonotype. Its antigen is undetermined. The CDR3 runs 14 residues. V lost 1 base to trimming and J lost 7 bases, with 11 bases between them. The sample was CD4+ T cells sorted from PBMCs, taken less than 16 days after the first yellow fever vaccination. The V call is TRBV12-3 or TRBV12-4, the J call TRBJ1-5; D is undetermined. The sequence was collected from a man aged 18 to 29 who received the YFV17D yellow fever vaccine. CDR3 nucleotide sequence: TGTGCCAGCAGTTTAGGGTGGGTCAGCCAGCCCCAGCATTTT. Translated: CASSLGWVSQPQHF.